This passage covers 16 T cell receptor beta chains from one sample sequenced in a study of breast tumors, draining lymph nodes, adjacent tissues. TCRdb ran MiXCR on the multiplex PCR reads and lists one entry per CDR3 protein. Among 150,000 to 250,000 distinct CDR3 sequences listed, roughly 31% were seen once. The lymph nodes were axillary draining lymph nodes from breast cancer patients. The sequencing sample was made of axillary lymph node tissue. The receptors originated from a female donor with breast cancer. Some clones in this sample may be carry-over from other donors' samples.

This clonotype was seen many times. This sequence joins TRBV9 and TRBJ2-1, with a tentative D call TRBD2 (5 bases). Germline loops: CDR1 SGDLS, CDR2 YYNGEE. The V and J ends lost 0 bases and 0 bases respectively, with 10 bases between them. The CDR3 runs to 16 residues. The DNA of the CDR3 is TGTGCCAGCAGCGTAGGTCGGGGTTACTCCTACAATGAGCAGTTCTTC. Amino acid sequence: CASSVGRGYSYNEQFF.

This clonotype appeared many times. J is TRBJ1-2 and V is TRBV7-3, with D uncertain. The CDR3 extends over 15 amino acids. CDR1 and CDR2 from the germline V gene are SGHTA and FQGTGA. The ends were cut back, 5 bases at V and 4 bases at J, with 17 bases in the middle. CDR3 DNA: TGTGCCAGCAGCCCCGGCGTCGGTGAGGGCTATGGCTACACCTTC. Its protein product is CASSPGVGEGYGYTF.

This clonotype has ten or more counts. CDR3 protein: CASSHVRRSGELFF. The CDR3 DNA sequence: TGTGCCAGCAGCCATGTTCGCCGGTCCGGGGAGCTGTTTTTT. V gene TRBV3-1 combines with J gene TRBJ2-2; D call uncertain. There are 14 residues in the CDR3. The V and J ends lost 3 bases and 6 bases respectively, with 11 bases between them. Germline V lookup: CDR1 LGHDT, CDR2 YNNKEL (reference sequence).

This clonotype has only a few counts. No DNA is shown, since the ends of the CDR3 on it are uncertain; the CDR3 is the one TCRdb lists. CDR3 in amino acids: CISVPEAYKGAGFNEQFF. The chain carries TRBV7-5 and TRBJ2-1; the D call TRBD1 from the table was never checked on the DNA. TRBV7-5 is labeled a pseudogene. With termini counted, the CDR3 has 18 amino acids.

This chain connects TRBV4-3 to TRBJ1-4, with unresolved D. Trimming left V 0 bases short and J 3 bases short, with 11 bases between. This CDR3 is built from 16 residues. From germline, CDR1 is LGHNA and CDR2 YSLEER. CDR3 in DNA: TGCGCCAGCAGCCAAGATGCCGGAACAGCTAATGAAAAACTGTTTTTT. Amino acids: CASSQDAGTANEKLFF.

This clonotype has a count of ten or more. The chain has TRBV11-2 and TRBJ1-6; no definite D call. The germline V gene has CDR1 SGHAT and CDR2 FQNNGV. With 2 bases removed from V and 0 bases from J, the gap between germline ends came to 11 bases. The CDR3 sequence is 17 residues long. The CDR3 region has the DNA TGTGCCAGCAGCTTAAGACCTAGGAGCTCCTATAATTCACCCCTCCACTTT. Its protein product is CASSLRPRSSYNSPLHF.

Remarks on this clonotype: A much larger clone is a single base away; this may be a read error. V gene TRBV20-1 combines with J gene TRBJ2-7; no reliable D call. Germline lookup yields CDR1 DFQATT and CDR2 SNEGSKA (reference sequence). Trimming removed 6 bases from V and 6 bases from J, with 21 bases in between. The CDR3 has 14 residues. Written as DNA, the CDR3 is TGCAGTGCCCTGGGGTTAGCTAAGACCCCCGAGCAGTACTTC. The encoded protein is CSALGLAKTPEQYF.

The chain uses TRBV25-1 and TRBJ1-5, with a tentative D call TRBD1 (5 bases). Germline V gene lookup returns CDR1 MGHDK and CDR2 SYGVNS. The CDR3 consists of 12 residues. The V end was cut by 6 bases, the J end by 7 bases, with 10 bases between. CDR3 in DNA: TGTGCCAGCAGGGGGCGACGGCAGCCCCAGCATTTT. Protein: CASRGRRQPQHF. The whole variable domain, remainder taken from reference TRBV25-1 and TRBJ1-5, is EADIYQTPRYLVIGTGKKITLECSQTMGHDKMYWYQQDPGMELHLIHYSYGVNSTEKGDLSSESTVSRIRTEHFPLTLESARPSHTSQYLCASRGRRQPQHFGDGTRLSIL.

The V gene is TRBV19, the J gene TRBJ1-2; 9 bases agree with TRBD1. Looked up from germline, CDR1 is LNHDA and CDR2 is SQIVND (reference sequence). This CDR3 comprises 13 residues. The CDR3 DNA is TGTGCTAGATTGGTAGGGACAGGGTATGGCTACACCTTC. Protein sequence: CARLVGTGYGYTF.

In its sample, this clonotype was seen many times. The genes are TRBV19 and TRBJ2-7, with 7 bases fitting TRBD2. This CDR3 contains 15 residues. The J segment lost 7 bases and the V segment lost 4 bases, leaving 13 bases of the junction unmatched. From germline, CDR1 is LNHDA and CDR2 SQIVND (reference sequence). The CDR3 loop is CASSTVGGTVSEQYF. CDR3 nucleotides: TGTGCCAGTAGTACCGTCGGGGGGACGGTCAGTGAGCAGTACTTC.

This clonotype was seen ten or more times. The V and J genes are TRBV6-4 and TRBJ2-3; 8 nucleotides line up with TRBD2. Germline V gives CDR1 MRHNA, CDR2 SNTAGT. The CDR3 sequence is 16 residues long. The V and J ends lost 0 bases and 4 bases, in that order; junction bases with no gene match: 6. DNA of the CDR3: TGTGCCAGCAGTGACTCTGCGGGAGGCCCCCCAGATACGCAGTATTTT. Protein: CASSDSAGGPPDTQYF.

The CDR3 region has the DNA TGTGCCACCAGCAGCGGGTGGGAGCAGTACTTC. Translated: CATSSGWEQYF. The chain carries TRBV15 and TRBJ2-7, with D unresolved. Trimming took 3 bases from V and 7 from J, leaving 7 bases between them. This CDR3 has 11 residues. From germline, CDR1 is LNHNV and CDR2 YYDKDF (reference sequence).

This clonotype was seen a handful of times. V gene TRBV5-6 combines with J gene TRBJ2-1; D is undetermined. Germline loops: CDR1 SGHDT, CDR2 YYEEEE. The CDR3 totals 16 residues. Between the trimmed V and J ends, which lost 0 bases and 9 bases, there was a span of 19 bases. The CDR3 sequence is CASSLGVGFVFFEQFF. The CDR3 bases are TGTGCCAGCAGCTTGGGGGTGGGGTTTGTGTTTTTTGAGCAGTTCTTC.

This chain links TRBV7-2 with TRBJ1-2, with 11 positions matching TRBD1. With 4 bases clipped from V and 4 bases from J, the junction kept 5 bases outside the gene matches. Germline V lookup: CDR1 SGHTA, CDR2 FQGNSA. CDR3 length: 15 residues. The CDR3 sequence: CASSSDRGRAYGYTF. CDR3 nucleotide sequence: TGTGCCAGCAGCTCGGACAGGGGGCGGGCCTATGGCTACACCTTC.

The chain links TRBV2 to TRBJ1-2; TRBD1 is a possible D gene (6 bases). The CDR3 runs 13 residues. Per the germline V gene, CDR1 is SNHLY and CDR2 is FYNNEI. V lost 7 bases, J lost 8 bases, and 17 bases lay in between. DNA of the CDR3: TGTGCCAGCAAGGAGGCAGGGGAGGAGGGCTACACCTTC. Protein: CASKEAGEEGYTF.

At least ten counts were recorded for this clonotype. The V gene is TRBV6-5, the J gene TRBJ2-7; D possibly matches TRBD1 or TRBD2 (6 bases each). Germline V gene sequence: CDR1 MNHEY, CDR2 SVGAGI. The CDR3 is 15 amino acids. V gave up 1 base and J gave up 2 bases, with 12 bases separating them. For the CDR3, the DNA is TGTGCCAGCAGTTACTACGGGGGCGAACCCTACGAGCAGTACTTC. Its protein product is CASSYYGGEPYEQYF.